Detailed here is one T cell receptor beta chain. The specificity of this receptor is unknown. No per-base quality is available; no much larger clone lies one base away. Taken from cysteine to phenylalanine, the CDR3 has 17 residues. Only CDR3 DNA is held: 51 bases, read in frame from base 1. Deletion took 7 bases off V and 0 bases off J, with a span of 16 bases between the germline ends. The data were obtained in a study of blood T cell repertoires in COVID-19 (dated by TCRdb to the early 2020s). Study-wide context: Collaborator samples came from the United States, Italy and Spain and covered acute and convalescent phases of COVID-19. A de-identified subject ID, COVID-19 status, age in years and sex were almost always included in the sample metadata. The prospective study material was composed of cDNA or gDNA derived from T cells, B-cell-depleted T cells, or PBMCs. Deeply sampled blood TCRbeta repertoires from subjects exposed to, actively infected with, or recovered from COVID-19 were included in the dataset. HLA class I and class II types, where available, came from metadata supplied by the sample provider rather than from assay-based typing. A freely available public database, intended as a resource for researchers studying the immune response to SARS-CoV-2, is where the repertoires were released. Samples came from the ongoing ImmuneRACE study (first 160 participants) plus 1,254 subjects from 6 global collaborators.

The immunoSEQ Assay, a bias-controlled multiplex PCR, was used to amplify TCRbeta CDR3 regions from genomic DNA. The source study handled its data this way. The number of nucleated cells in each sample was estimated by amplification of reference gene primers within the assay. To quantify the absolute abundance of each unique TCRbeta CDR3 rearrangement, sequence reads were collapsed and filtered. For each sample, productive Simpson clonality was calculated as the square root of Simpson's diversity index across productive rearrangements. What TCRdb holds here is the immuneACCESS table cut down to in-frame rearrangements. Part of the clones is not present; checked against another copy, under half of the missing clones reflect an unresolved V gene, and the others are unexplained. That table is the source of V, J and clone size, and D and trimming were worked out from the DNA. Within this sample are about 200,000 clones, with roughly four fifths of them counted one time only. The ten largest clones capture roughly 4.8% of the sample.

In the prospective study, participants were roughly 18 to 100 years old, resided in approximately 22 geographic areas of the United States, and were enrolled through a virtual design. In the prospective study, cohorts were assigned on the basis of participant-reported clinical history obtained from a screening survey and a study questionnaire. Exposed participants were defined as having been in contact with someone with a PCR-confirmed or clinician-diagnosed COVID-19 case within 2 weeks of study entry. In the prospective study, whole blood, serum and a nasopharyngeal or oropharyngeal swab were collected from each participant by mobile phlebotomists. Participants in the prospective study had the option to provide additional blood draws and questionnaires over a roughly 2-month period. Blood samples from the prospective study were shipped frozen or at room temperature prior to DNA extraction. The research as a whole found: The quantity of clinical and demographic metadata differed by source and by participant and was supplied without curation.

This receptor was obtained from a woman aged 45 to 65 who had been exposed to COVID-19. The sample comprised PBMCs or T cells enriched from blood (not recorded which). The rearranged segments are TRBV23-1 and TRBJ1-6; D gene: possibly TRBD1, on 6 matching bases. TRBV23-1 has ORF status, its function being uncertain. Read as DNA, the sequence is TGCGCCAGCAACAGGGCCAGCTCTAGCTCCTATAATTCACCCCTCCACTTT. Translated, this gives CASNRASSSSYNSPLHF.